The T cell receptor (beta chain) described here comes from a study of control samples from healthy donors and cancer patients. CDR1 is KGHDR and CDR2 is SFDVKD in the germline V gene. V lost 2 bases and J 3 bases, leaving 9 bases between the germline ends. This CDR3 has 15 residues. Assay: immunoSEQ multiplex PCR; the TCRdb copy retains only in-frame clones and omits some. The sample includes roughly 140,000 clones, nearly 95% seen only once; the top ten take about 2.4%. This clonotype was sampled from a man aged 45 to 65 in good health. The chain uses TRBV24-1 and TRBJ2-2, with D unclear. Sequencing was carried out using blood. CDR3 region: CATSDSDVYTGELFF. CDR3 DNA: TGTGCCACCAGTGATTCGGACGTCTACACCGGGGAGCTGTTTTTT.